The entry below describes one TCR beta chain. The antigen remains undetermined. These data are taken from a study of identifying expanded T cells in peripheral blood. Overall study results and limits: Variance in clone template counts between approximately two-week samples significantly increased with total template count across all healthy donors.

The CDR3 runs to 15 residues. Trimming took 7 bases from V and 1 from J, leaving 16 bases between them. Per germline, CDR1 SNHLY and CDR2 FYNNEI. During the collection period, no donor immune events like infections were recorded. Generated by immunoSEQ multiplex PCR, the TCRdb table keeps only in-frame clones and is missing some. Of around 50,000 clones in the sample, over 85% were seen once. The specimen sequenced was blood. This chain joins TRBV2 and TRBJ1-1, with D perhaps TRBD1 (6 bases). The sequence was collected from a person aged 18-69 years in good health. The CDR3 spells CASTADRPQNTEAFF. The CDR3 DNA sequence: TGTGCCAGCACGGCCGACAGGCCTCAGAACACTGAAGCTTTCTTT.